Included here is one T cell receptor (beta chain) sequence, with context. Its antigen is currently not known. No qualities accompany the bases; no much larger clone lies one base away. These data originate in a study of T cell repertoires in cytomegalovirus infection (dated by TCRdb to the late 2010s). Background for the entire study: The HLA type of each donor mattered for the analysis, because public TCR beta signatures pointed to carriage of CMV infection along with the matching HLA type.

For sequencing, an Illumina HiSeq 1500 was employed. TCRdb redid the processing of the public reads, applying fastp at Q25 and MiXCR, and retained in-frame beta chains. Rows merge per CDR3 protein into single entries with the most common DNA and genes. A total of just under 550,000 distinct CDR3 sequences appear in this sample, around a quarter of them only once. The ten top clones hold less than 15% of the sample. What the work shows at the level of the full study, not this receptor alone: In the ex vivo response, HLA-C-restricted CMV-specific TCR beta clonotypes were dominant, and in two of eight donors the single most frequent clonotype came from this HLA-C-restricted group. In both this cohort and an independent cohort of 352 donors, the cumulative frequency of public TCR beta family members distinguished carriers of CMV infection plus the relevant HLA type.

From cysteine to phenylalanine, the CDR3 is 14 amino acids long. Only the CDR3 portion is preserved as DNA: 42 bases, with reading frame beginning at the first base. For CDR1 and CDR2, the germline V gene lists SNHLY and FYNNEI. The junction carries 9 bases between V and J, which are trimmed by 5 bases and 0 bases respectively. This receptor chain uses TRBV2 and TRBJ2-3; the D segment cannot be called with confidence. The receptor was isolated from a human donor in good health (CMV status not recorded). Some clones in this sample may be carry-over from other donors' samples. The sequencing sample was made of PBMCs. At the DNA level, the sequence is TGTGCCAGCAGTAGGTTCCCTAGCACAGATACGCAGTATTTT. Translated, it gives CASSRFPSTDTQYF.